This T cell receptor (beta chain) derives from a study of STAT5B mutations in CD4+ large granular lymphocyte leukemia. On the study more broadly: Among healthy controls, a particular HLA allele went with more CDR3 'QG' motifs.

Libraries were prepared by immunoSEQ multiplex PCR; TCRdb keeps only in-frame clonotypes and omits some of them. The sample includes 25,000 to 30,000 clones, approximately 80% of them seen just once. Trimming removed 6 bases from V and 4 bases from J, with 15 bases in between. Germline-derived CDR1 and CDR2 are MDHEN and SYDVKM. This CDR3 contains 14 residues. Sequences were obtained from CD4+ T cells from blood buffy coats. The chain combines TRBV28 with TRBJ1-2, with D tentatively TRBD1 (6 bases). The clonotype comes from a human donor in good health. The CDR3: CASSTLQGSYGYTF. The CDR3 coding sequence is TGTGCCAGCAGCACCTTACAGGGCTCCTATGGCTACACCTTC.